This T cell receptor beta chain was identified during a study of T-cell memory formation after mild COVID-19. This clonotype was observed a handful of times. TCRdb reprocessed the 5' RACE reads with MiXCR, giving one entry per CDR3 protein. Of roughly 400,000 distinct CDR3 sequences in the sample, approximately 18% were seen once. Trimming took 1 base from V and 2 from J, leaving 11 bases between them. The CDR3 is 15 residues long. The germline V gene has CDR1 SGHVS and CDR2 FNYEAQ. This sequence originates from a man aged 18 to 29 who had mild COVID-19 (a few samples of this study predate the infection). Cell type and time point are not known. The sample consisted of PBMCs or a T cell subset sorted from them (not recorded which). This sequence joins TRBV7-6 and TRBJ1-1; D is perhaps TRBD1 (5 bases). CDR3 sequence: CASSLDTGRNTEAFF. DNA of the CDR3: TGTGCCAGCAGCTTAGATACAGGACGAAACACTGAAGCTTTCTTT.